The clone carrying this T cell receptor (beta chain) is a singleton in its sample. The sample is drawn from a study of cytomegalovirus exposure and HLA in healthy donors. The CDR3 is made up of 13 amino acids. The germline gives CDR1 SQVTM, CDR2 ANQGSEA. V was clipped by 4 bases and J by 4 bases, with 13 bases between them. Both 60 Vbeta primers and 13 Jbeta primers went into the PCR. Only in-frame clones appear in the TCRdb table, and some are missing; sequencing was by immunoSEQ multiplex PCR. Of about 160,000 clones listed, around 80% are singletons. The sequence was obtained from a man aged 35 to 55 in good health and CMV-seronegative. Input material: PBMCs. The J gene is TRBJ2-5, the V gene TRBV29-1; D is undetermined. The CDR3 spells CSVVLGGRETQYF. The CDR3 bases are TGCAGCGTTGTTCTTGGCGGAAGAGAGACCCAGTACTTC.